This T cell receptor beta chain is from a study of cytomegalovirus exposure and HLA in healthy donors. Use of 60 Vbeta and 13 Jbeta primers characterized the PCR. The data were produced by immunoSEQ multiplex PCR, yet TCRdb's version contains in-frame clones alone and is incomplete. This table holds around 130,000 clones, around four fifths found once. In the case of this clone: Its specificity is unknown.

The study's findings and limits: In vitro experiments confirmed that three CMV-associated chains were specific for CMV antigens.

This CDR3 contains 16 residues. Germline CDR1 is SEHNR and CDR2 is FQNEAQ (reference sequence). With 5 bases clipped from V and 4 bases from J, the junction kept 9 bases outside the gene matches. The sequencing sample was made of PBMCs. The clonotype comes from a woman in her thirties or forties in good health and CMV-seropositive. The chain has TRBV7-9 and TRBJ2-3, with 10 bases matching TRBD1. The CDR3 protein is CASSRRGTGDPDTQYF. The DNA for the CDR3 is TGTGCCAGCAGCCGCCGTGGGACAGGGGACCCAGATACGCAGTATTTT.